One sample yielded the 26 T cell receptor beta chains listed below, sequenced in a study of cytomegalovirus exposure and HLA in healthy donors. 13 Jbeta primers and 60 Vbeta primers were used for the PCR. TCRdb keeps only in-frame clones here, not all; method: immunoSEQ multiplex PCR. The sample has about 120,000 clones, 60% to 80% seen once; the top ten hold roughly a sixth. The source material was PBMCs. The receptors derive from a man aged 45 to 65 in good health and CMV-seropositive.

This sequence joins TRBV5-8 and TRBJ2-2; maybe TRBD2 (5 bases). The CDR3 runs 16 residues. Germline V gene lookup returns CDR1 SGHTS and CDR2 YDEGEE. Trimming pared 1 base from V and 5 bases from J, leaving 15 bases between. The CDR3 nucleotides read TGTGCCAGCAGCTTGAAGGTAGAGGGCGGAACCGGGGAGCTGTTTTTT. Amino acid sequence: CASSLKVEGGTGELFF.

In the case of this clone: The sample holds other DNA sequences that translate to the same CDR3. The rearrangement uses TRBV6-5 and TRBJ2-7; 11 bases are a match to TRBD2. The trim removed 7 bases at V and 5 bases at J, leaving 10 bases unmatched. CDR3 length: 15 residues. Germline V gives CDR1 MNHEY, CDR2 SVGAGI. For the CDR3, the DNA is TGTGCCAGCACCAGAACTAGCGGGAGTACCGACGAGCAGTACTTC. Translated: CASTRTSGSTDEQYF.

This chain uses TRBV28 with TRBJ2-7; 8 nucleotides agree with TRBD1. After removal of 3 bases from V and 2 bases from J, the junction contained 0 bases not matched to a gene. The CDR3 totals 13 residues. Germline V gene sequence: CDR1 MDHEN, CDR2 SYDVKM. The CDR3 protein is CASSLTGAYEQYF. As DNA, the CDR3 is TGTGCCAGCAGTTTGACAGGGGCCTACGAGCAGTACTTC.

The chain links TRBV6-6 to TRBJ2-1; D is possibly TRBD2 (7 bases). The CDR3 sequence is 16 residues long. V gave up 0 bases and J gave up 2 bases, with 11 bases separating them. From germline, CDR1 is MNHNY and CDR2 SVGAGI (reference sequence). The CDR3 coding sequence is TGTGCCAGCAGTTACTCGGGGGGGCTCGCCTACAATGAGCAGTTCTTC. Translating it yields CASSYSGGLAYNEQFF.

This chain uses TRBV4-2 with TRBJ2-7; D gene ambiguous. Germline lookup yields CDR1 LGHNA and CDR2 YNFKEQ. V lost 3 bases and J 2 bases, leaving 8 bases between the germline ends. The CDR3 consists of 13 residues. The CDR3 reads CASSHEQAYEQYF. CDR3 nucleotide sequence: TGTGCCAGCAGCCATGAGCAGGCCTACGAGCAGTACTTC.

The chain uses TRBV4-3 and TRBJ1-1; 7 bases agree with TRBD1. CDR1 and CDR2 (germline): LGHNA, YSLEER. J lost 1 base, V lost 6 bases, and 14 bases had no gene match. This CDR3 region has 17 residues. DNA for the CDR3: TGCGCCAGCAGTACCGAAGGCGAGGGGGCATCGAACACTGAAGCTTTCTTT. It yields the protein CASSTEGEGASNTEAFF.

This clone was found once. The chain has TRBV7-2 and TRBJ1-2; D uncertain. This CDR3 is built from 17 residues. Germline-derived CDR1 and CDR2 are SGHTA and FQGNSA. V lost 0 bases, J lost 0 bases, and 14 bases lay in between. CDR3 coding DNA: TGTGCCAGCAGCTTAGCGGTCGGGGAGGAAGCTAACTATGGCTACACCTTC. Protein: CASSLAVGEEANYGYTF.

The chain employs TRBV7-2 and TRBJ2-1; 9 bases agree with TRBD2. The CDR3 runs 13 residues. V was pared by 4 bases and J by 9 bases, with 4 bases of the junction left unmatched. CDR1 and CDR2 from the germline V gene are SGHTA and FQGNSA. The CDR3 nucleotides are TGTGCCAGCAGCTACCAGACTAGCGGTGAGCAGTTCTTC. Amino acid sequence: CASSYQTSGEQFF.

The CDR3 DNA follows: TGTGCCAGCAGCTCTCGGGGAGCGGGGCAAAATGAGCAGTTCTTC. This translates into CASSSRGAGQNEQFF. V and J are TRBV7-9 and TRBJ2-1, with TRBD2 matching over 7 bases. The length of the CDR3 is 15 residues. V gave up 4 bases and J gave up 7 bases; unmatched junction bases: 10. Germline loops: CDR1 SEHNR, CDR2 FQNEAQ (reference sequence). Supplemented by reference TRBV7-9 and TRBJ2-1, the full variable domain reads DTGVSQNPRHKITKRGQNVTFRCDPISEHNRLYWYRQTLGQGPEFLTYFQNEAQLEKSRLLSDRFSAERPKGSFSTLEIQRTEQGDSAMYLCASSSRGAGQNEQFFGPGTRLTVL.

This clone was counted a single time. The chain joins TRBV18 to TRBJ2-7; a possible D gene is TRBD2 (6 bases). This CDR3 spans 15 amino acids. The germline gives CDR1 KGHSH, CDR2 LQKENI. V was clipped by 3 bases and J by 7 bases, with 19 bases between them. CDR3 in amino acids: CASSPAAGRHGEQYF. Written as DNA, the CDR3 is TGTGCCAGCTCACCTGCGGCGGGGCGGCATGGGGAGCAGTACTTC.

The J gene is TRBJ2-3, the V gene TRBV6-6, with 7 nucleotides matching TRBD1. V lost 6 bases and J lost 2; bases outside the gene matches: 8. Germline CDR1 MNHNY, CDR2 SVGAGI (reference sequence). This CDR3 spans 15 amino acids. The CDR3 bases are TGTGCCAGCAGACTAGACAGGGTTTTCACAGATACGCAGTATTTT. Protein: CASRLDRVFTDTQYF.

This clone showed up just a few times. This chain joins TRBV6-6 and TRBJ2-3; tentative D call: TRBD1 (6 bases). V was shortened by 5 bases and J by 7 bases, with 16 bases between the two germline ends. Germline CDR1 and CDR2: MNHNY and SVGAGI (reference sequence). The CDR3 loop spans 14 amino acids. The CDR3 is CASSRPGTPNTQYF. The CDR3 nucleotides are TGTGCCAGCAGTCGCCCCGGGACACCAAATACGCAGTATTTT.

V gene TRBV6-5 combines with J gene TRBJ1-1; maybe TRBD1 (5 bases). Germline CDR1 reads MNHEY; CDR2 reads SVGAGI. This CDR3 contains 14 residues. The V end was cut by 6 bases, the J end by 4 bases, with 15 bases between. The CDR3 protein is CASSLRGGGTEAFF. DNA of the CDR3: TGTGCCAGCAGCCTCCGTGGGGGAGGCACTGAAGCTTTCTTT.

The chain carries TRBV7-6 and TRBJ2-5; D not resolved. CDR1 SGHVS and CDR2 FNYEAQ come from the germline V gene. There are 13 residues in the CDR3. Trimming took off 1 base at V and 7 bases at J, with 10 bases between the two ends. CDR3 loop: CASSLDLSGTQYF. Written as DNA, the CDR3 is TGTGCCAGCAGCTTAGACCTAAGTGGGACCCAGTACTTC.

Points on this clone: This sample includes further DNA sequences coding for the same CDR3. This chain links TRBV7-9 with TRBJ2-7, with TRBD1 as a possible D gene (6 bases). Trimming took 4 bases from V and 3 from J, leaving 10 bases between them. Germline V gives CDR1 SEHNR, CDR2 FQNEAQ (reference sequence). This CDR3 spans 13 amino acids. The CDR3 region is CASSSGTSYEQYF. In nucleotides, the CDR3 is TGTGCCAGCAGCTCCGGGACAAGCTACGAGCAGTACTTC.

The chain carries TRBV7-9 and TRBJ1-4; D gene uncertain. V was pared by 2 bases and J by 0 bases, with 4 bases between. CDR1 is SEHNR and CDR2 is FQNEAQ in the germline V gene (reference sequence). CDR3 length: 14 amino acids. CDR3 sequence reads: CASSLSSTNEKLFF. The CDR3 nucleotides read TGTGCCAGCAGCTTATCATCAACTAATGAAAAACTGTTTTTT.

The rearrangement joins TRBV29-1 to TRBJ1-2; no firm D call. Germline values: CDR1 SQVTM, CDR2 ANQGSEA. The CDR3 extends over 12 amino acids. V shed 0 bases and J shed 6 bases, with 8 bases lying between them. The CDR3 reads CSVEDNADGYTF. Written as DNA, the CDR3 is TGCAGCGTTGAAGATAATGCGGATGGCTACACCTTC.

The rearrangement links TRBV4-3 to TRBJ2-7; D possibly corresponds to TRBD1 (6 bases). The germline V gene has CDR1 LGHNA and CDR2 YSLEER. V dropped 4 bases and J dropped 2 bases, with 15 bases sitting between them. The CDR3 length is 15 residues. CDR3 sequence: CASSRRRGEAYEQYF. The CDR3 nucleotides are TGCGCCAGCAGCCGACGCAGGGGTGAGGCCTACGAGCAGTACTTC.

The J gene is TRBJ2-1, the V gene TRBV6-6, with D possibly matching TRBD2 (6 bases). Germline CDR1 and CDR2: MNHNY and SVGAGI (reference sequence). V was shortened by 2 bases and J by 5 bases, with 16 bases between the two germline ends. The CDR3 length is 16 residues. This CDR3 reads CASSYPRWGGNNEQFF. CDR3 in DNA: TGTGCCAGCAGTTACCCTCGTTGGGGCGGGAACAATGAGCAGTTCTTC.

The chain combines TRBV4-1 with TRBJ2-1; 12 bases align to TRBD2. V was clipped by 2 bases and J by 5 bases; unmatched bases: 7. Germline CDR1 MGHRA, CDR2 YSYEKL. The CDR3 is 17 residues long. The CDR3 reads CASSQWTSGDSNNEQFF. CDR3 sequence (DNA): TGCGCCAGCAGCCAATGGACTAGCGGGGACTCTAACAATGAGCAGTTCTTC.

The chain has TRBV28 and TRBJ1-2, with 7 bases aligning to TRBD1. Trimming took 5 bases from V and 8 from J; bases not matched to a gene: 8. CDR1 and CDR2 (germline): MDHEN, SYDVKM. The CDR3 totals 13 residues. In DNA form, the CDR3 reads TGTGCCAGCAGTCTCATGACAGGGTTCGGCTACACCTTC. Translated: CASSLMTGFGYTF.

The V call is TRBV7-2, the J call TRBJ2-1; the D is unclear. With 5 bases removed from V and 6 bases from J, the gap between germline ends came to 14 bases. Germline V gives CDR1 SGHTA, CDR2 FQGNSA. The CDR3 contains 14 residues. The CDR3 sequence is CASSRPPGLNEQFF. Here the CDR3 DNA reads TGTGCCAGCAGCCGGCCCCCTGGGCTCAATGAGCAGTTCTTC.

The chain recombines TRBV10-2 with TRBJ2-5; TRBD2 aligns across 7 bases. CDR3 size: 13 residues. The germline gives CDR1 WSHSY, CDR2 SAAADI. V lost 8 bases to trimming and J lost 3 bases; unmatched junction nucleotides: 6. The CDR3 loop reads CASARGREETQYF. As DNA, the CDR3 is TGCGCCAGCGCCCGTGGGAGGGAAGAGACCCAGTACTTC.

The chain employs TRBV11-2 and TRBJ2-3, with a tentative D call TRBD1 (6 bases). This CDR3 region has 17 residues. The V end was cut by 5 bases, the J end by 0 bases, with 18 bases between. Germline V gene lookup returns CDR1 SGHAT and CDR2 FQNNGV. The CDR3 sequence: CASSRRLIRGSTDTQYF. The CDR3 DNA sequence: TGTGCCAGCAGCCGTAGACTTATTAGGGGGAGCACAGATACGCAGTATTTT.

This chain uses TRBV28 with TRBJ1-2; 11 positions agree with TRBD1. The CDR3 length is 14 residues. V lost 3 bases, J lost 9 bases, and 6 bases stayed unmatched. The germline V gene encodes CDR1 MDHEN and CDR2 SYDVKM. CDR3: CASSLTDRGRSYTF. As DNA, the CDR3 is TGTGCCAGCAGTTTGACGGACAGGGGGCGAAGCTACACCTTC.

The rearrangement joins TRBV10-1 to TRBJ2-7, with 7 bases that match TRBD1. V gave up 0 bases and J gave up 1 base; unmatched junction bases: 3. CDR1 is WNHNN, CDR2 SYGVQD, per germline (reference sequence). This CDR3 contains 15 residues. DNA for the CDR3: TGCGCCAGCAGTGAGTCGGGGACAGCTTCCTACGAGCAGTACTTC. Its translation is CASSESGTASYEQYF.